This T cell receptor beta chain is from a study of cytomegalovirus exposure and HLA in healthy donors. Clones were read by immunoSEQ multiplex PCR, and TCRdb kept only the in-frame ones, dropping some. The data hold about 260,000 clones, with about 90% observed a single time. General observations from the study: There were a few CMV-associated chains whose specificity for CMV antigens was confirmed in vitro.

On this clone: What it binds is not known.

Germline CDR1 and CDR2: MNHNS and SASEGT. This CDR3 spans 14 amino acids. The V end was cut by 9 bases, the J end by 4 bases, with 19 bases between. The donors were part of the validation cohort of around 110 subjects. That cohort was separate from the first cohort, which comprised roughly 670 subjects. The J gene is TRBJ2-7, the V gene TRBV6-1; D is unclear. What was sequenced was PBMCs. This clonotype was sampled from a woman in her thirties in good health and CMV-seronegative. CDR3 coding DNA: TGTGCCAGTGACGCCCGTGGTGGCGCTTACGAGCAGTACTTC. Translated, it gives CASDARGGAYEQYF.